The clone carrying this TCR beta chain has a single count. The V end lost 4 bases, the J end lost 0 bases, and 7 bases lay between the germline ends. This CDR3 is 14 amino acids long. From germline, CDR1 is MNHEY and CDR2 SVGAGI. This entry belongs to a study of blood T cell repertoires in COVID-19. The protocol was immunoSEQ multiplex PCR, while the TCRdb copy is restricted to in-frame clones and leaves out a portion. In the table there are fewer than 350,000 clones, around 90% of which are singletons. The chain uses TRBV6-5 and TRBJ1-3; weak D call: TRBD1 (6 bases). The receptor was isolated from a woman aged 18 to 35 with acute COVID-19. Sequenced input: PBMCs or T cells enriched from blood (not recorded which). The CDR3 here is CASSLQGSGNTIYF. The CDR3 nucleotides are TGTGCCAGCAGTTTACAGGGCTCTGGAAACACCATATATTTT.